This entry lists 28 T cell receptor beta chains sequenced from one sample in a study of a mutant IDH1 vaccine in newly diagnosed glioma. Documented time point: week 35, safety follow-up. The study gave 300 ug of mutant IDH1 20-mer peptide per vaccine dose, with topical imiquimod. Libraries were prepared by immunoSEQ multiplex PCR; TCRdb keeps only in-frame clonotypes and omits some of them. The table shows some 71,000 clones, with more than 85% occurring only once. Antigens for these TCRs are unknown. Sequences were derived from PBMCs, sampled from a glioma patient whose treatment included an IDH1 peptide vaccine. The receptors originated from a man aged 30-40 years with glioma.

In its sample, this clone was seen a few times. J is TRBJ1-2 and V is TRBV19, with a weak D call TRBD1 (6 bases). Trimming stripped 1 base from V and 6 bases from J, with 15 bases between. There are 15 residues in the CDR3. In germline, CDR1 is LNHDA, CDR2 SQIVND (reference sequence). The CDR3 coding sequence is TGTGCCAGTAGTATAGGCCCGGGCAGGGGCAATGGCTACACCTTC. Residues: CASSIGPGRGNGYTF.

V is TRBV7-9 and J is TRBJ2-7; D might be TRBD1 or TRBD2, each matching 6 bases. CDR1 and CDR2 from the germline V gene are SEHNR and FQNEAQ (reference sequence). The CDR3 sequence is 16 residues long. Trimming removed 5 bases from V and 0 bases from J, with 17 bases in between. CDR3 nucleotides: TGTGCCAGCAGCCCCTTAGGGGGGCCGTTCTCCTACGAGCAGTACTTC. This encodes CASSPLGGPFSYEQYF.

The chain employs TRBV30 and TRBJ1-2; possibly TRBD1 for D (5 bases). The length of the CDR3 is 14 residues. Trimming removed 2 bases at V and 7 bases at J, with 17 bases between. The germline CDR1 and CDR2 sequences are GTSNPN and SVGIG (reference sequence). CDR3 protein: CAWSPNRGFGGYTF. DNA of the CDR3: TGTGCCTGGAGTCCAAATAGGGGTTTTGGTGGCTACACCTTC.

The V and J genes are TRBV30 and TRBJ2-1, with 9 nucleotides matching TRBD2. Germline V gene lookup returns CDR1 GTSNPN and CDR2 SVGIG (reference sequence). J was trimmed by 8 bases and V by 4 bases; bases with no gene match: 21. This CDR3 contains 18 residues. The CDR3 sequence is CAWTPPLFDSGSRYEQFF. The CDR3 nucleotides are TGTGCCTGGACCCCCCCCCTTTTTGATAGCGGGAGTAGGTATGAGCAGTTCTTC.

In DNA form, the CDR3 reads TGTGCCAGCCTGAGACAGGGAACCTACGAGCAGTACTTC. Its protein is CASLRQGTYEQYF. The chain has TRBV2 and TRBJ2-7, with TRBD1 matching 7 bases. The CDR3 extends over 13 amino acids. The germline CDR1 and CDR2 sequences are SNHLY and FYNNEI. After removal of 8 bases from V and 2 bases from J, the junction contained 6 bases not matched to a gene.

V usage is TRBV10-1 and J usage is TRBJ2-7; D is possibly TRBD1 (5 bases). This CDR3 has 14 residues. CDR1 and CDR2 (germline): WNHNN, SYGVQD (reference sequence). Trimming took off 5 bases at V and 1 base at J, with 12 bases between the two ends. The CDR3 spells CASSIRQGSYEQYF. CDR3 DNA: TGCGCCAGCAGTATACGCCAGGGTTCCTACGAGCAGTACTTC.

This rearrangement joins TRBV2 to TRBJ1-4; D not certain. CDR3 size: 15 residues. Germline CDR1 reads SNHLY; CDR2 reads FYNNEI. The V and J ends lost 6 bases and 0 bases respectively, with 11 bases between them. This chain's CDR3 is CASSALRATNEKLFF. In nucleotides, the CDR3 is TGTGCCAGCAGCGCCTTGAGGGCAACTAATGAAAAACTGTTTTTT.

The chain combines TRBV2 with TRBJ2-1, with D unclear. The V gene lost 10 bases and the J gene lost 9 bases, with 16 bases spanning the gap. CDR3 length: 12 residues. Per the germline V gene, CDR1 is SNHLY and CDR2 is FYNNEI. This CDR3 is CATPSIAAEQFF. CDR3 nucleotides: TGTGCCACCCCATCCATCGCGGCTGAGCAGTTCTTC. The whole variable domain, filled in from reference TRBV2 and TRBJ2-1, reads EPEVTQTPSHQVTQMGQEVILRCVPISNHLYFYWYRQILGQKVEFLVSFYNNEISEKSEIFDDQFSVERPDGSNFTLKIRSTKLEDSAMYFCATPSIAAEQFFGPGTRLTVL.

V and J are TRBV30 and TRBJ1-2; D is possibly TRBD1 (5 bases). The CDR3 is 12 residues long. The germline V gene encodes CDR1 GTSNPN and CDR2 SVGIG (reference sequence). Trimming pared 3 bases from V and 8 bases from J, leaving 13 bases between. The CDR3 here is CAWRLGEEGYTF. The DNA of the CDR3 is TGTGCCTGGAGGCTGGGGGAAGAAGGCTACACCTTC.

In its sample, this clone was seen many times. V is TRBV4-1 and J is TRBJ1-1; no clear D. CDR3 size: 16 residues. The germline gives CDR1 MGHRA, CDR2 YSYEKL. V was pared by 4 bases and J by 0 bases, with 15 bases between. CDR3 sequence: CASSPIGRNMNTEAFF. The CDR3 DNA reads TGCGCCAGCAGCCCCATTGGGAGGAACATGAACACTGAAGCTTTCTTT.

The chain is built from TRBV11-2 and TRBJ2-3; 12 bases match TRBD2. The CDR3 sequence is 16 residues long. Trimming cost V 5 bases and J 4 bases; bases outside gene matches: 7. Germline CDR1 is SGHAT and CDR2 is FQNNGV. The CDR3 region has the DNA TGTGCCAGCAGCCCCAGGACTAGCGGGGCCTCAGATACGCAGTATTTT. Translating it yields CASSPRTSGASDTQYF.

CDR3 nucleotides: TGTGCCAGCAGCGTCGACAGCCTCTATGGCTACACCTTC. This sequence encodes CASSVDSLYGYTF. The chain combines TRBV7-6 with TRBJ1-2; a possible D gene is TRBD1 (5 bases). V was cut by 5 bases and J by 4 bases, with 11 bases left in between. Looked up from germline, CDR1 is SGHVS and CDR2 is FNYEAQ. This CDR3 is 13 amino acids long. The whole variable domain, filled in from reference TRBV7-6 and TRBJ1-2, reads GAGVSQSPRYKVTKRGQDVALRCDPISGHVSLYWYRQALGQGPEFLTYFNYEAQQDKSGLPNDRFSAERPEGSISTLTIQRTEQRDSAMYRCASSVDSLYGYTFGSGTRLTVV.

This chain joins TRBV5-1 and TRBJ2-2, with 12 bases lining up with TRBD2. Trimming took 0 bases from V and 6 from J; bases not matched to a gene: 12. This CDR3 region has 19 residues. From germline, CDR1 is SGHRS and CDR2 YFSETQ. In DNA, the CDR3 is TGCGCCAGCAGCTTGGTCCTCCTAGCGGGGGGGCCAAGTGCCGGGGAGCTGTTTTTT. Amino acid sequence: CASSLVLLAGGPSAGELFF.

The V call is TRBV5-6, the J call TRBJ1-3, with 9 bases fitting TRBD1. Germline CDR1 SGHDT, CDR2 YYEEEE. The CDR3 loop spans 16 amino acids. V trimming: 3 bases; J trimming: 3 bases; junction bases outside the gene matches: 7. CDR3: CASSSLQGAYGNTIYF. The CDR3 DNA sequence: TGTGCCAGCAGCTCCCTACAGGGGGCATATGGAAACACCATATATTTT.

This clone was recorded once. The V and J genes are TRBV11-2 and TRBJ2-2; 7 nucleotides agree with TRBD1. Trimming at V came to 5 bases and at J to 2 bases, leaving 5 bases not matched to a gene. CDR3 length: 15 amino acids. CDR1 is SGHAT and CDR2 is FQNNGV in the germline V gene. The DNA for the CDR3 is TGTGCCAGCAGCACGACAGGGCTCAACACCGGGGAGCTGTTTTTT. This gives the protein CASSTTGLNTGELFF.

J is TRBJ1-1 and V is TRBV11-2, with D unresolved. CDR3 size: 12 residues. CDR1 and CDR2 (germline): SGHAT, FQNNGV. V gave up 5 bases and J gave up 7 bases, with 11 bases separating them. This chain's CDR3 is CASSRRYHEAFF. In nucleotides, the CDR3 is TGTGCCAGCAGCCGCCGATACCATGAAGCTTTCTTT. Complete variable domain (other parts from reference TRBV11-2 and TRBJ1-1): EAGVAQSPRYKIIEKRQSVAFWCNPISGHATLYWYQQILGQGPKLLIQFQNNGVVDDSQLPKDRFSAERLKGVDSTLKIQPAKLEDSAVYLCASSRRYHEAFFGQGTRLTVV.

V and J are TRBV6-1 and TRBJ2-5; 7 bases are shared with TRBD2. This CDR3 is 13 amino acids long. The trim removed 6 bases at V and 5 bases at J, leaving 6 bases unmatched. Germline CDR1 and CDR2: MNHNS and SASEGT. CDR3 sequence (DNA): TGTGCCAGCAGCCCCTGGGGGGGGGAGACCCAGTACTTC. Translation gives CASSPWGGETQYF.

In nucleotides, the CDR3 is TGTGCCAGCGGCAGCAACTATGGCTACACCTTC. This gives the protein CASGSNYGYTF. V and J are TRBV7-9 and TRBJ1-2, with unresolved D. Germline-derived CDR1 and CDR2 are SEHNR and FQNEAQ (reference sequence). There are 11 residues in the CDR3. The V end lost 8 bases, the J end lost 2 bases, and 6 bases lay between the germline ends.

The chain is built from TRBV5-1 and TRBJ2-1, with 9 bases fitting TRBD1. The CDR3 length is 14 residues. The germline CDR1 and CDR2 sequences are SGHRS and YFSETQ. With V trimmed by 3 bases and J by 5 bases, 3 bases remained unmatched. CDR3 protein: CASSSDRGDNEQFF. The CDR3 bases are TGCGCCAGCAGCTCGGACAGGGGAGACAATGAGCAGTTCTTC.

The chain has TRBV2 and TRBJ2-1; 14 positions match TRBD2. V was clipped by 7 bases and J by 7 bases; unmatched bases: 12. The CDR3 is 17 residues long. Germline values: CDR1 SNHLY, CDR2 FYNNEI. The CDR3 here is CASTFGLAGGELNEQFF. CDR3 in DNA: TGTGCCAGCACCTTCGGACTAGCGGGAGGCGAATTAAATGAGCAGTTCTTC.

This chain joins TRBV19 and TRBJ2-2; TRBD2 matches at 8 bases. Germline V gene data show CDR1 as LNHDA and CDR2 as SQIVND (reference sequence). This CDR3 contains 22 residues. V gave up 1 base and J gave up 1 base; unmatched junction bases: 20. The CDR3 nucleotides read TGTGCCAGTAGTATAGTGGGGGGACTAGGTTTACTTACAATTGAGAACACCGGGGAGCTGTTTTTT. Protein product: CASSIVGGLGLLTIENTGELFF.

The sample holds one count of this clone. This chain links TRBV9 with TRBJ2-1; 13 bases line up with TRBD2. Germline V lookup: CDR1 SGDLS, CDR2 YYNGEE. The CDR3 sequence is 15 residues long. The ends lost 5 bases at V and 6 bases at J; junction bases unmatched: 5. CDR3 sequence (DNA): TGTGCCAGCAGGGAACTAGCGGGAGGGTTCAATGAGCAGTTCTTC. Residues: CASRELAGGFNEQFF.

The chain joins TRBV27 to TRBJ2-7, with no clear D. Germline V gene lookup returns CDR1 MNHEY and CDR2 SMNVEV (reference sequence). This CDR3 spans 14 amino acids. V lost 1 base to trimming and J lost 2 bases, with 9 bases between them. CDR3 DNA: TGTGCCAGCAGTTTATACCCGGGCGCCTACGAGCAGTACTTC. This translates into CASSLYPGAYEQYF.

This chain links TRBV27 with TRBJ2-3; D ambiguous. Trimming pared 6 bases from V and 0 bases from J, leaving 1 base between. CDR1 and CDR2 (germline): MNHEY, SMNVEV (reference sequence). The CDR3 covers 11 residues. The CDR3 is CASRSTDTQYF. The CDR3 DNA follows: TGTGCCAGCAGGAGCACAGATACGCAGTATTTT.

The chain has TRBV4-3 and TRBJ2-1; 8 nucleotides align to TRBD1. The CDR3 spans 17 residues. V was clipped by 0 bases and J by 1 base; unmatched bases: 5. Germline CDR1 reads LGHNA; CDR2 reads YSLEER. CDR3 sequence: CASSQDFRTGSYNEQFF. The DNA for the CDR3 is TGCGCCAGCAGCCAAGATTTTCGGACAGGGTCCTACAATGAGCAGTTCTTC.

The V gene is TRBV28, the J gene TRBJ2-3; D unresolved. CDR3 length: 14 residues. V lost 1 base to trimming and J lost 7 bases, with 12 bases between them. Germline V gene data show CDR1 as MDHEN and CDR2 as SYDVKM. The CDR3 region has the DNA TGTGCCAGCAGTTTATTTCCCAGTAGGAATACGCAGTATTTT. Its translation: CASSLFPSRNTQYF.

This clone has more than one count but fewer than ten. V usage is TRBV5-1 and J usage is TRBJ1-1; D is possibly TRBD1 (6 bases). In germline, CDR1 is SGHRS, CDR2 YFSETQ. V dropped 0 bases and J dropped 4 bases, with 13 bases sitting between them. The CDR3 is made up of 15 amino acids. For the CDR3, the DNA is TGCGCCAGCAGCTTGGCAGGGGCTCGAGGCACTGAAGCTTTCTTT. This codes for CASSLAGARGTEAFF.

Only one count was recorded for this clone. V and J are TRBV5-1 and TRBJ2-5; D unclear. The CDR3 is 15 residues long. Trimming shortened V by 2 bases and J by 0 bases, and 11 bases separated the two germline ends. Germline loops: CDR1 SGHRS, CDR2 YFSETQ. This chain's CDR3 is CASSFGYSYQETQYF. CDR3 coding DNA: TGCGCCAGCAGCTTCGGCTACTCGTACCAAGAGACCCAGTACTTC.